Below, one T cell receptor beta chain is given with its context. Its matching antigen is unknown. TCRdb re-derived calls from the reads in MiXCR, one entry per CDR3 protein. The sample holds around 350,000 distinct CDR3 sequences, around a sixth seen once. Germline assignment: CDR1 MGHRA and CDR2 YSYEKL. This CDR3 comprises 16 residues. Trimming cost V 1 base and J 5 bases, with 17 bases left between them. The data are from a study of T cell repertoires in cytomegalovirus infection. The study, taken as a whole, reports: Clonotypes of TCR beta that were HLA-C-restricted and CMV-specific dominated the ex vivo response.

The genes are TRBV4-1 and TRBJ1-1, with TRBD1 as a possible D gene (5 bases). Sequenced input: PBMCs. The receptor was derived from a human donor in good health (CMV status not recorded). Some clones in this sample may be carry-over from other donors' samples. CDR3 bases: TGCGCCAGCAGCCAAGGGAGGACGGGGGGTCGGACTGAAGCTTTCTTT. This gives the protein CASSQGRTGGRTEAFF.